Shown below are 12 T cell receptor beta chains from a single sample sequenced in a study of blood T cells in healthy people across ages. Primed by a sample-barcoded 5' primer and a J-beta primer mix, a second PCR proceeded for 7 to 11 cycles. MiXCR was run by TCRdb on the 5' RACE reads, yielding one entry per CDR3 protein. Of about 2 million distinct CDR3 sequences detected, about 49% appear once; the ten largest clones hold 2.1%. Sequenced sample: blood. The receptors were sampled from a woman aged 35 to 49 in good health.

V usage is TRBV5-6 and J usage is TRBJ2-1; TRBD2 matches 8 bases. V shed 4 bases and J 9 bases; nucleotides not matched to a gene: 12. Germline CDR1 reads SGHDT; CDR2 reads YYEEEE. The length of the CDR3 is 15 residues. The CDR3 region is CASSTYLGGVGEQFF. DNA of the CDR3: TGTGCCAGCAGCACATATCTCGGGGGGGTAGGTGAGCAGTTCTTC.

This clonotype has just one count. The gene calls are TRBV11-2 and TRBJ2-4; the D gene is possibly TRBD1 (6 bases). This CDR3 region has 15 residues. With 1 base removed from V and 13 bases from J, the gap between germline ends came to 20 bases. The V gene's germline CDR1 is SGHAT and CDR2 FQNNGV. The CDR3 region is CASSLGGTGTEEQYF. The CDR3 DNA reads TGTGCCAGCAGCTTAGGAGGTACAGGGACGGAGGAGCAGTACTTC.

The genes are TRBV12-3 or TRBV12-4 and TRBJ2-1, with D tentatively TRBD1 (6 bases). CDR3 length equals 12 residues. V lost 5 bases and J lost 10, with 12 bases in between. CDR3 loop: CASSLGQYEQFF. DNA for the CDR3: TGTGCCAGCAGTCTCGGACAGTACGAGCAGTTCTTC.

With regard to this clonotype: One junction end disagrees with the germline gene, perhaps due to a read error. The CDR3 sequence: CASSSPGQGSQSFSYGQYF. The CDR3 bases are TGTGCCAGCAGCTCACCGGGACAGGGCTCTCAATCCTTCTCCTACGGGCAGTACTTC. The J gene is TRBJ2-7, the V gene TRBV7-9, with 9 bases matching TRBD1. CDR1 and CDR2 (germline): SEHNR, FQNEAQ (reference sequence). This CDR3 has 19 residues. Full variable domain (rest looked up from reference TRBV7-9 and TRBJ2-7): DTGVSQNPRHKITKRGQNVTFRCDPISEHNRLYWYRQTLGQGPEFLTYFQNEAQLEKSRLLSDRFSAERPKGSFSTLEIQRTEQGDSAMYLCASSSPGQGSQSFSYGQYFGPGTRLTVT.

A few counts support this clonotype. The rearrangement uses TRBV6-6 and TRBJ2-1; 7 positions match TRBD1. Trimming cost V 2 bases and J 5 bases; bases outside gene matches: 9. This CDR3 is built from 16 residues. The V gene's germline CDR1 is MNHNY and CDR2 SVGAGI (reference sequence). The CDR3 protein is CASSYDREWVNNEQFF. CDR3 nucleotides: TGTGCCAGCAGTTACGACAGGGAATGGGTAAACAATGAGCAGTTCTTC.

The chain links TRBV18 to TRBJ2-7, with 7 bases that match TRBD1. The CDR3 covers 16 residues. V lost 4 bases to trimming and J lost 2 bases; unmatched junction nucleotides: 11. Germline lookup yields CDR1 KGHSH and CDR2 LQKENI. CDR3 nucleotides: TGTGCCAGCTCACGCTCCAGGGGACAGATTACCTACGAGCAGTACTTC. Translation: CASSRSRGQITYEQYF.

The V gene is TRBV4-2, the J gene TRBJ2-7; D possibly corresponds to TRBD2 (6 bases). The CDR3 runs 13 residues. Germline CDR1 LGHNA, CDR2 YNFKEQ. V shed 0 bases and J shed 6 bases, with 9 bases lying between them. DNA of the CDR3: TGTGCCAGCAGCCAAGATCGGGGGAGCGAGCAGTACTTC. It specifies CASSQDRGSEQYF.

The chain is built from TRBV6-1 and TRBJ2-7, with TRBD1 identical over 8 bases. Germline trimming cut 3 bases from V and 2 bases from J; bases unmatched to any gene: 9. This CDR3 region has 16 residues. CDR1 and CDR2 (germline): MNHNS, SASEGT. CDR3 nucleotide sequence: TGTGCCAGCAGTGACCAGAGACAGGGGCTCACCTACGAGCAGTACTTC. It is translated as CASSDQRQGLTYEQYF.

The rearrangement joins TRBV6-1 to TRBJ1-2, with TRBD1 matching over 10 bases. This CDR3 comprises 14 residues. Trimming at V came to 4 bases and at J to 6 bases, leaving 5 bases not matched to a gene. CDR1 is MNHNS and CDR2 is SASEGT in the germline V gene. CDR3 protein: CASSATTGGHGYTF. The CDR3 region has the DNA TGTGCCAGCAGTGCCACGACAGGGGGCCATGGCTACACCTTC.

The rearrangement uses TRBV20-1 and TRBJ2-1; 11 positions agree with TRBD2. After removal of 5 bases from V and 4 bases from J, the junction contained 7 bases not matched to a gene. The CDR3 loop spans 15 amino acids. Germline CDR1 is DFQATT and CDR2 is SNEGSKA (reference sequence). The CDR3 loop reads CSAWPSGGSYNEQFF. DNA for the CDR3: TGCAGTGCTTGGCCTAGCGGGGGGAGTTACAATGAGCAGTTCTTC.

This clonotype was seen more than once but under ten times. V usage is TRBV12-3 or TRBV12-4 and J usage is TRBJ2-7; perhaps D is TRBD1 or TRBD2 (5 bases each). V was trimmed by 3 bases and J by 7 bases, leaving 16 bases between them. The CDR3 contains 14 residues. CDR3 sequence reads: CASSFLTGEGEQYF. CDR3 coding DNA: TGTGCCAGCAGTTTCCTAACAGGAGAGGGTGAGCAGTACTTC.

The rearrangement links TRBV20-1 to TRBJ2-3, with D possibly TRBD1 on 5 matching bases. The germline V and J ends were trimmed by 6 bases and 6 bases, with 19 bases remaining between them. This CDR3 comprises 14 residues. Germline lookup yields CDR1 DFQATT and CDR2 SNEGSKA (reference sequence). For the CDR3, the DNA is TGCAGTGCCAAAAGAGATGGGGCGTTGGATACGCAGTATTTT. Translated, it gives CSAKRDGALDTQYF.